These 20 T cell receptor beta chains originate from one sample sequenced in a study of blood T cells in healthy people across ages. The second PCR ran roughly 6 to 11 cycles with a sample-barcoded 5' primer and J-beta primers. A single record per CDR3 protein comes from TCRdb applying MiXCR to the 5' RACE reads. Among hundreds of thousands of distinct CDR3 sequences listed, around two fifths were seen once. Source material: blood. These receptors were obtained from a man in his 60s in good health.

This clonotype was detected many times. The chain links TRBV10-1 to TRBJ2-1; the match to TRBD2 covers 11 bases. Germline-derived CDR1 and CDR2 are WNHNN and SYGVQD (reference sequence). There are 15 residues in the CDR3. V lost 3 bases to trimming and J lost 4 bases; unmatched junction nucleotides: 2. Here the CDR3 reads CASSEVAGGYNEQFF. DNA of the CDR3: TGCGCCAGCAGTGAAGTAGCGGGGGGGTACAATGAGCAGTTCTTC.

The CDR3 region has the DNA TGTGCCAGCAGAGCGGGACGCTCCATTCAGTACTTC. The encoded protein is CASRAGRSIQYF. The chain has TRBV6-1 and TRBJ2-4; 7 bases are a match to TRBD2. This CDR3 spans 12 amino acids. V was clipped by 6 bases and J by 9 bases; unmatched bases: 5. Looked up from germline, CDR1 is MNHNS and CDR2 is SASEGT.

CDR3 loop: CASSYAGEGGGGHIDTQYF. CDR3 DNA: TGTGCCAGCAGTTACGCGGGGGAGGGTGGCGGGGGCCACATAGATACGCAGTATTTT. The rearrangement uses TRBV6-5 and TRBJ2-3; maybe TRBD2 (7 bases). Looked up from germline, CDR1 is MNHEY and CDR2 is SVGAGI. The CDR3 length is 19 residues. V lost 2 bases to trimming and J lost 5 bases, with 26 bases between them.

This clonotype was found a few times. This sequence joins TRBV4-1 and TRBJ2-3; maybe TRBD2 (5 bases). This CDR3 region has 15 residues. Germline CDR1 reads MGHRA; CDR2 reads YSYEKL. The V and J ends lost 1 base and 3 bases respectively, with 11 bases between them. CDR3 sequence reads: CASSQGASKTDTQYF. The CDR3 DNA is TGCGCCAGCAGCCAAGGGGCTAGCAAAACAGATACGCAGTATTTT.

This CDR3 reads CASSLAQGEKLFF. CDR3 nucleotide sequence: TGTGCCAGCAGCTTAGCGCAGGGCGAAAAACTGTTTTTT. The gene calls are TRBV7-6 and TRBJ1-4; a possible D gene is TRBD1 (5 bases). The CDR3 length is 13 residues. V was clipped by 0 bases and J by 8 bases, with 7 bases between them. Germline CDR1 SGHVS, CDR2 FNYEAQ.

This clonotype was seen only a few times. This chain links TRBV5-6 with TRBJ1-1; D might be TRBD1 (5 bases). Germline loops: CDR1 SGHDT, CDR2 YYEEEE. V gave up 4 bases and J gave up 1 base, with 14 bases separating them. This CDR3 region has 15 residues. CDR3 nucleotide sequence: TGTGCCAGCAGCCGGGGACGAGCTGGGAACACTGAAGCTTTCTTT. Protein product: CASSRGRAGNTEAFF. The variable domain in full, completed from reference TRBV5-6 and TRBJ1-1, reads DAGVTQSPTHLIKTRGQQVTLRCSPKSGHDTVSWYQQALGQGPQFIFQYYEEEERQRGNFPDRFSGHQFPNYSSELNVNALLLGDSALYLCASSRGRAGNTEAFFGQGTRLTVV.

The V call is TRBV29-1, the J call TRBJ2-1, with D possibly TRBD2 on 5 matching bases. Trimming removed 3 bases at V and 0 bases at J, with 12 bases between. Per germline, CDR1 SQVTM and CDR2 ANQGSEA. CDR3 length equals 15 residues. CDR3 residues: CSVEFLEGSYNEQFF. CDR3 coding DNA: TGCAGCGTTGAGTTCCTTGAGGGCTCCTACAATGAGCAGTTCTTC.

The rearrangement joins TRBV2 to TRBJ2-7; TRBD2 is a possible D gene (6 bases). The CDR3 has 13 residues. Germline CDR1 is SNHLY and CDR2 is FYNNEI. V lost 0 bases, J lost 5 bases, and 8 bases lay in between. This chain's CDR3 is CASSEAGGHEQYF. The CDR3 bases are TGTGCCAGCAGTGAAGCGGGGGGTCACGAGCAGTACTTC.

The chain has TRBV6-4 and TRBJ2-1, with 7 bases matching TRBD2. The assigned J gene may be wrong: the sequence end matches TRBJ2-7 better. Germline V gene sequence: CDR1 MRHNA, CDR2 SNTAGT. CDR3 length equals 15 residues. CDR3 residues: CASTPTSNSYNEQYF. CDR3 sequence (DNA): TGTGCCAGCACCCCGACTAGCAACTCCTACAATGAGCAGTACTTC.

This clonotype turned up a few times. The rearrangement uses TRBV3-1 and TRBJ1-2; D unresolved. The CDR3 contains 13 residues. V shed 2 bases and J shed 5 bases, with 9 bases lying between them. Germline V gene data show CDR1 as LGHDT and CDR2 as YNNKEL (reference sequence). The CDR3 region has the DNA TGTGCCAGCAGCCAAATGGGGTTTTATGGCTACACCTTC. Protein product: CASSQMGFYGYTF.

In regard to this clonotype: A much larger clone is a single base away; this may be a read error. The V and J genes are TRBV12-3 or TRBV12-4 and TRBJ2-6; D is undetermined. The CDR3 totals 15 residues. The germline V and J ends were trimmed by 6 bases and 2 bases, with 11 bases remaining between them. In nucleotides, the CDR3 is TGTGCCAGCAGACTCGACATGGCTGGGGCCAACGTCCTGACTTTC. Translation gives CASRLDMAGANVLTF.

This clonotype was counted between two and nine times. The CDR3 spells CAISARDYYEQYF. As DNA, the CDR3 is TGTGCCATCAGTGCCAGAGATTACTACGAGCAGTACTTC. The chain couples TRBV10-3 to TRBJ2-7; D unresolved. V shed 4 bases and J shed 3 bases, with 10 bases lying between them. The germline CDR1 and CDR2 sequences are ENHRY and SYGVKD. The CDR3 runs 13 residues.

This chain connects TRBV7-2 to TRBJ2-3, with a tentative D call TRBD2 (7 bases). The length of the CDR3 is 18 residues. Trimming cost V 4 bases and J 4 bases, with 24 bases left between them. The germline V gene has CDR1 SGHTA and CDR2 FQGNSA. The CDR3 reads CASSWGGQAGSGADTQYF. CDR3 coding DNA: TGTGCCAGCAGCTGGGGGGGGCAAGCGGGGAGTGGAGCAGATACGCAGTATTTT.

On this clonotype itself: Compared with germline, one end of the junction differs, possibly owing to a read error. This chain links TRBV11-3 with TRBJ2-4, with D perhaps assigned TRBD1 or TRBD2 (5 bases each). CDR3 size: 12 residues. Germline V gene lookup returns CDR1 SGHNT and CDR2 YENEEA. CDR3 DNA sequence: TGTGCCAGCAGCTTAGGTGGGACGGCCCTACGCTTC. Translated: CASSLGGTALRF.

The chain has TRBV20-1 and TRBJ2-3; D call uncertain. Germline CDR1 reads DFQATT; CDR2 reads SNEGSKA (reference sequence). The CDR3 covers 12 residues. V lost 5 bases, J lost 1 base, and 7 bases lay in between. The CDR3 nucleotides read TGCAGTGCTTTCCCGGGCACAGATACGCAGTATTTT. It yields the protein CSAFPGTDTQYF.

V is TRBV4-3 and J is TRBJ2-2; D is ambiguous. The germline gives CDR1 LGHNA, CDR2 YSLEER. Deletions cut 1 base from V and 4 bases from J, with 7 bases between. The CDR3 sequence is 14 residues long. The CDR3 nucleotides are TGCGCCAGCAGCCAAGGTGGTGCCACCGGGGAGCTGTTTTTT. This translates into CASSQGGATGELFF.

The rearrangement uses TRBV20-1 and TRBJ2-1; possibly TRBD1 for D (6 bases). CDR3 length: 11 amino acids. Looked up from germline, CDR1 is DFQATT and CDR2 is SNEGSKA (reference sequence). V was trimmed by 6 bases and J by 8 bases, leaving 11 bases between them. CDR3: CSALQGDEQFF. In nucleotides, the CDR3 is TGCAGTGCCCTACAGGGTGATGAGCAGTTCTTC.

There are a few counts of this clonotype. V is TRBV6-2 or TRBV6-3 and J is TRBJ2-4, with D possibly matching TRBD2 (6 bases). Trimming pared 5 bases from V and 6 bases from J, leaving 17 bases between. Germline V gene sequence: CDR1 MNHEY, CDR2 SVGEGT. This CDR3 has 15 residues. The CDR3 DNA reads TGTGCCAGCAGTATTCGACTAGACAGTTTAAACATTCAGTACTTC. Encoded protein: CASSIRLDSLNIQYF.

This chain connects TRBV7-9 to TRBJ2-3; the D is unclear. The V end was cut by 2 bases, the J end by 5 bases, with 8 bases between. Germline V gene sequence: CDR1 SEHNR, CDR2 FQNEAQ (reference sequence). The CDR3 extends over 13 amino acids. The CDR3 coding sequence is TGTGCCAGCAGCTTACCTAAGGAAGATACGCAGTATTTT. Translated: CASSLPKEDTQYF.

The gene calls are TRBV7-2 and TRBJ2-4; a possible D gene is TRBD2 (6 bases). V lost 0 bases and J 3 bases, leaving 15 bases between the germline ends. In germline, CDR1 is SGHTA, CDR2 FQGNSA. The CDR3 runs to 17 residues. This chain's CDR3 is CASSLALWDSGKNIQYF. Written as DNA, the CDR3 is TGTGCCAGCAGCTTAGCGCTGTGGGACTCGGGCAAAAACATTCAGTACTTC.